A selection of T cell receptor beta chains follows, all from one sample in a study of blood T cell repertoires in COVID-19. Using immunoSEQ multiplex PCR, the repertoire was profiled, and TCRdb retains in-frame clones only, with some absent. Of around 140,000 clones listed, about 89% are singletons. The sequenced sample was peripheral blood. The receptors were gathered from a man aged 55 to 70 with COVID-19, enrolled during active disease. Both conserved end residues are part of each CDR3. The D gene is left open where the match is weak. Expanded clones are given a class, and other clones once, few, many or no size at all.

clone_size j_call d_call v_call cdr3_aa cdr3_nt
- TRBJ1-2 TRBD1 TRBV5-1 CASSLVGTGDYGYTF TGCGCCAGCAGCTTGGTGGGGACAGGGGACTATGGCTACACCTTC
- TRBJ1-1 - TRBV19 CASKGSTRTAMNTEAFF TGTGCCAGTAAAGGGTCCACGCGGACAGCCATGAACACTGAAGCTTTCTTT
once TRBJ2-7 TRBD2 TRBV9 CASSVSLAGENEQYF TGTGCCAGCAGCGTATCCCTAGCGGGGGAGAACGAGCAGTACTTC
once TRBJ2-7 - TRBV9 CASTPGAGESSYEQYF TGTGCCAGCACCCCAGGGGCTGGGGAGAGCTCCTACGAGCAGTACTTC
- TRBJ2-2 - TRBV3-1/TRBV3-2 CASSQANREKMFF TGTGCCAGCAGCCAAGCCAACAGGGAGAAGATGTTTTTT
- TRBJ1-3 - TRBV28 CASSLRGGLSGNTIYF TGTGCCAGCAGTTTACGTGGAGGCCTCTCTGGAAACACCATATATTTT
- TRBJ1-6 - TRBV27 CASSLQGFPSSYNSPLHF TGTGCCAGCAGTTTACAGGGATTTCCTAGCTCCTATAATTCACCCCTCCACTTT
- TRBJ1-6 TRBD1 TRBV6-5 CASSPTGTANSPLHF TGTGCCAGCAGCCCCACCGGGACAGCGAATTCACCCCTCCACTTT
- TRBJ1-2 - TRBV29-1 CSAQTENYGYTF TGCAGCGCTCAGACTGAAAACTATGGCTACACCTTC
few TRBJ2-3 - TRBV7-2 CASSPVTDTQYF TGTGCCAGCAGCCCCGTCACAGATACGCAGTATTTT
- TRBJ2-3 - TRBV18 CAGRITDTQYF TGTGCCGGCCGAATCACAGATACGCAGTATTTT
- TRBJ1-3 TRBD1 TRBV7-2 CASSLGQGARSGNTIYF TGTGCCAGCAGCCTGGGACAGGGGGCCCGCTCTGGAAACACCATATATTTT
- TRBJ1-4 - TRBV30 CAWSFGNFGSTNEKLFF TGTGCCTGGAGCTTCGGGAATTTTGGGTCAACTAATGAAAAACTGTTTTTT
- TRBJ1-1 - TRBV3-1/TRBV3-2 CASSHGVGLNTEAFF TGTGCCAGCAGCCATGGGGTGGGGCTCAACACTGAAGCTTTCTTT
- TRBJ1-2 - TRBV5-4 CASLQRSRGEPGYTF TGTGCCAGCCTGCAAAGGTCCCGTGGGGAGCCTGGCTACACCTTC
- TRBJ1-6 - TRBV19 CATLASYNSPLHF TGTGCCACCCTTGCGTCTTATAATTCACCCCTCCACTTT
- TRBJ1-5 - TRBV6-4 CASSDFGSNQPQHF TGTGCCAGCAGTGACTTCGGTAGCAATCAGCCCCAGCATTTT
- TRBJ1-4 TRBD1 TRBV7-9 CASSLGGQGEKLFF TGTGCCAGCAGCTTAGGGGGACAGGGTGAAAAACTGTTTTTT
few TRBJ1-6 - TRBV5-1 CASQREGDYNSPLHF TGCGCCTCCCAACGGGAGGGAGACTATAATTCACCCCTCCACTTT
- TRBJ1-2 TRBD1 TRBV19 CASILSPGQGTYGYTF TGTGCCAGTATCCTATCACCCGGACAGGGGACCTATGGCTACACCTTC
- TRBJ1-1 - TRBV6-4 CASRESHFMNTEAFF TGTGCCAGCCGTGAAAGTCACTTTATGAACACTGAAGCTTTCTTT
- TRBJ1-2 TRBD1 TRBV6-2/TRBV6-3 CASSYRTGGYGYTF TGTGCCAGCAGTTACCGTACAGGGGGCTATGGCTACACCTTC
- TRBJ2-6 TRBD2 TRBV14 CASSRGSGGWSGANVLTF TGTGCCAGCAGCCGTGGTAGCGGGGGGTGGTCTGGGGCCAACGTCCTGACTTTC